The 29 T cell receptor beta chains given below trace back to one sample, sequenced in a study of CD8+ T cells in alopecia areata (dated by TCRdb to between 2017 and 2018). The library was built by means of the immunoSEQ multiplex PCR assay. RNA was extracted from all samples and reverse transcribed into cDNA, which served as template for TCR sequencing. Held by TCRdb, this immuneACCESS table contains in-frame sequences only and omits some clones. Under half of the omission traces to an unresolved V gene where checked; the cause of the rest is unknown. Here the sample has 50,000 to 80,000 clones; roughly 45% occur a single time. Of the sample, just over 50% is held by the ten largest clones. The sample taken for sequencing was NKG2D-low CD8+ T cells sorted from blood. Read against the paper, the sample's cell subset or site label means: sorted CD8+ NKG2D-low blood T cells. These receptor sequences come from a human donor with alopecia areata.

For the CDR3, the DNA is TGTGCCTGGACAACAGTTCGGAACTATGGCTACACCTTC. Translated, it gives CAWTTVRNYGYTF. V is TRBV30 and J is TRBJ1-2; D is unresolved. The CDR3 spans 13 residues. Germline assignment: CDR1 GTSNPN and CDR2 SVGIG (reference sequence). V was shortened by 4 bases and J by 2 bases, with 11 bases between the two germline ends.

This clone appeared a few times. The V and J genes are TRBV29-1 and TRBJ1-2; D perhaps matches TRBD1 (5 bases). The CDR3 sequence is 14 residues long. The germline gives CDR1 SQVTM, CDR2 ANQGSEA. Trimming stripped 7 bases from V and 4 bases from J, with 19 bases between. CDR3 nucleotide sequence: TGCAGCGCCCGATTGGGGGTCGGGGGCTATGGCTACACCTTC. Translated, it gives CSARLGVGGYGYTF.

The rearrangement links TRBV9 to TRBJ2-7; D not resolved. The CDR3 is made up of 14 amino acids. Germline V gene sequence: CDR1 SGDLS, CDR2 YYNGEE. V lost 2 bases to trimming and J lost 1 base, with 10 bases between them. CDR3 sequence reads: CASSVSEGSYEQYF. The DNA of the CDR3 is TGTGCCAGCAGCGTCTCCGAAGGGTCCTACGAGCAGTACTTC.

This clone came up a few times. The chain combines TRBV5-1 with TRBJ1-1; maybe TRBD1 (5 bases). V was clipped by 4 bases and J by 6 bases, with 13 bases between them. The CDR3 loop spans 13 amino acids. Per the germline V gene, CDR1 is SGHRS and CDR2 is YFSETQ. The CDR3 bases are TGCGCCAGCAGCGTGGGGCGCGGGTCTGAAGCTTTCTTT. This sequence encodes CASSVGRGSEAFF.

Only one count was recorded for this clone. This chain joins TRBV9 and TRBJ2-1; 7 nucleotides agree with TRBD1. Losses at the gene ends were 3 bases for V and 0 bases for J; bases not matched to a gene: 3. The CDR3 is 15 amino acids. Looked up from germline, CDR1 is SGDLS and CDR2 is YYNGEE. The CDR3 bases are TGTGCCAGCAGCGAACAGGGGAGCTCCTACAATGAGCAGTTCTTC. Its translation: CASSEQGSSYNEQFF.

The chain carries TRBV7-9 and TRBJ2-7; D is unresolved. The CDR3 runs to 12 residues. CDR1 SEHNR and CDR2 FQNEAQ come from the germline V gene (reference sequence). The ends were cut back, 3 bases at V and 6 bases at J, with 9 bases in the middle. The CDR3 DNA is TGTGCCAGCAGCTTGAGGTCTGTCGAGCAGTACTTC. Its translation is CASSLRSVEQYF.

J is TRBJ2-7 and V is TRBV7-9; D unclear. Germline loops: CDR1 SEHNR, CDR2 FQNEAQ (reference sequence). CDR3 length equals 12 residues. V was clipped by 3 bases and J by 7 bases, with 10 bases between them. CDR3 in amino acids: CASSFSREEQYF. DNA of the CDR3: TGTGCCAGCAGCTTCAGTCGCGAGGAGCAGTACTTC.

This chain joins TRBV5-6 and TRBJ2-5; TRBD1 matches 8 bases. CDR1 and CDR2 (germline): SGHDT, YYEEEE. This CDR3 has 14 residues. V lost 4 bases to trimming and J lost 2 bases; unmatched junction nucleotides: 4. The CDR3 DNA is TGTGCCAGCAGCGGACAGGGATTTCAAGAGACCCAGTACTTC. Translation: CASSGQGFQETQYF.

DNA for the CDR3: TGTGCCAGCAGCCCTGGCTCCTACGAGCAGTACTTC. It codes for CASSPGSYEQYF. The genes are TRBV28 and TRBJ2-7, with D hard to call. Trimming removed 6 bases from V and 0 bases from J, with 6 bases in between. CDR1 and CDR2 from the germline V gene are MDHEN and SYDVKM. The CDR3 totals 12 residues. The full variable domain, its missing parts supplied by reference TRBV28 and TRBJ2-7, is DVKVTQSSRYLVKRTGEKVFLECVQDMDHENMFWYRQDPGLGLRLIYFSYDVKMKEKGDIPEGYSVSREKKERFSLILESASTNQTSMYLCASSPGSYEQYFGPGTRLTVT.

This CDR3 is CASSLGGEQFF. The DNA for the CDR3 is TGTGCCAGCAGCTTAGGGGGGGAGCAGTTCTTC. This sequence joins TRBV7-6 and TRBJ2-1; D could derive from TRBD1 or TRBD2 (5 bases each). V lost 1 base to trimming and J lost 10 bases, with 5 bases between them. CDR3 length equals 11 residues. The germline gives CDR1 SGHVS, CDR2 FNYEAQ.

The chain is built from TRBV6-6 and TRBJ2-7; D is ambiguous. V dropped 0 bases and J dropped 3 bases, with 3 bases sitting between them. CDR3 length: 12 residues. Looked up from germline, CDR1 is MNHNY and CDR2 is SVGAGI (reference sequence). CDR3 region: CASSYSSYEQYF. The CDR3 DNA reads TGTGCCAGCAGTTACTCGAGCTACGAGCAGTACTTC.

The CDR3 sequence: CASSSWTGEETEAFF. In nucleotides, the CDR3 is TGCGCCAGCAGCTCCTGGACAGGGGAGGAGACTGAAGCTTTCTTT. The chain carries TRBV5-1 and TRBJ1-1; 9 bases are a match to TRBD1. Germline lookup yields CDR1 SGHRS and CDR2 YFSETQ. V dropped 3 bases and J dropped 5; count of bases not matched to a gene: 8. The CDR3 totals 15 residues.

As DNA, the CDR3 is TGTGCCAGCAGCGAACAGGGATCCTTTGGCTACACCTTC. This codes for CASSEQGSFGYTF. V and J are TRBV9 and TRBJ1-2, with D maybe TRBD1 (6 bases). Germline CDR1 reads SGDLS; CDR2 reads YYNGEE. V gave up 3 bases and J gave up 7 bases, with 13 bases separating them. The CDR3 sequence is 13 residues long. Full variable domain (remainder filled in from reference TRBV9 and TRBJ1-2): DSGVTQTPKHLITATGQRVTLRCSPRSGDLSVYWYQQSLDQGLQFLIQYYNGEERAKGNILERFSAQQFPDLHSELNLSSLELGDSALYFCASSEQGSFGYTFGSGTRLTVV.

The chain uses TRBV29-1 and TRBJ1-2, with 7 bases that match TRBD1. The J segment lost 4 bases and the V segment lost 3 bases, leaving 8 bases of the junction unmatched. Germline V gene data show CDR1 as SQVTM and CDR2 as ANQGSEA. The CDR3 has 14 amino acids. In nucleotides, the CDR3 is TGCAGCGTTGACCCAGGGGGGATTAGCTATGGCTACACCTTC. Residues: CSVDPGGISYGYTF.

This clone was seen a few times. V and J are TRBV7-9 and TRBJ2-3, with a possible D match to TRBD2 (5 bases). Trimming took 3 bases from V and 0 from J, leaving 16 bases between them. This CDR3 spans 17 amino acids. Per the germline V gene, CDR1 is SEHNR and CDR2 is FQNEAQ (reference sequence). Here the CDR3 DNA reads TGTGCCAGCAGCTTTACCGGGGTGCTAGCTAGCACAGATACGCAGTATTTT. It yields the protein CASSFTGVLASTDTQYF.

DNA for the CDR3: TGCGCCAGCAGCTTGGGTCGACTAGAGACGCAGTATTTT. As protein: CASSLGRLETQYF. The V call is TRBV5-1, the J call TRBJ2-3; D perhaps matches TRBD2 (6 bases). Germline V lookup: CDR1 SGHRS, CDR2 YFSETQ. V shed 0 bases and J shed 9 bases, with 11 bases lying between them. The CDR3 totals 13 residues.

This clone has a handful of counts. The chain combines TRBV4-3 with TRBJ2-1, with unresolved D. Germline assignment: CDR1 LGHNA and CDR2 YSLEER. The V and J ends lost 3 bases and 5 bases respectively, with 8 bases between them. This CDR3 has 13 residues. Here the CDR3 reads CASSQGRNNEQFF. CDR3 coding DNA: TGCGCCAGCAGCCAGGGTCGAAACAATGAGCAGTTCTTC.

CDR3 amino acids: CASSPPITGELFF. The CDR3 DNA reads as TGTGCCAGCAGCCCTCCGATCACCGGGGAGCTGTTTTTT. V and J are TRBV7-9 and TRBJ2-2; no reliable D call. CDR3 length: 13 residues. Trimming shortened V by 5 bases and J by 4 bases, and 8 bases separated the two germline ends. Per germline, CDR1 SEHNR and CDR2 FQNEAQ (reference sequence).

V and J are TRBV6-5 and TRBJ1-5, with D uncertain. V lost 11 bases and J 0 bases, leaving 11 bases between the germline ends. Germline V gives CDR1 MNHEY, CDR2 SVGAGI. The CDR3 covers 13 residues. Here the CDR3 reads CAARDLSNQPQHF. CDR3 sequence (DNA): TGTGCCGCGAGGGATCTTAGCAATCAGCCCCAGCATTTT.

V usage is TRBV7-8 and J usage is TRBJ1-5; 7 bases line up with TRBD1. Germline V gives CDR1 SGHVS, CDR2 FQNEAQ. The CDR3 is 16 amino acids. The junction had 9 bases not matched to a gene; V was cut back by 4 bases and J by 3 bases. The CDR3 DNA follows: TGTGCCAGCAGCTCCGGGACAGTAGTGTTCAATCAGCCCCAGCATTTT. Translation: CASSSGTVVFNQPQHF.

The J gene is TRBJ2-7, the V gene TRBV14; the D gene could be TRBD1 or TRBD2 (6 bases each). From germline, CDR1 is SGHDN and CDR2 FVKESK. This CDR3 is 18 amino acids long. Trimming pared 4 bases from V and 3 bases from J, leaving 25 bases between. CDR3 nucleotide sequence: TGTGCCAGCAGCCCCAGGTATAGCGCACAGGGAGGACTCTACGAGCAGTACTTC. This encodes CASSPRYSAQGGLYEQYF.

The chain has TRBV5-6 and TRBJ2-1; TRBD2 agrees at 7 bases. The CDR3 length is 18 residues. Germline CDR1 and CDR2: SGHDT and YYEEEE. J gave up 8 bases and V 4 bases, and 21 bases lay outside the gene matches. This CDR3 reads CASSPQGSGTYLLDEQFF. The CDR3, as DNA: TGTGCCAGCAGCCCGCAGGGCAGCGGGACCTATCTACTGGATGAGCAGTTCTTC.

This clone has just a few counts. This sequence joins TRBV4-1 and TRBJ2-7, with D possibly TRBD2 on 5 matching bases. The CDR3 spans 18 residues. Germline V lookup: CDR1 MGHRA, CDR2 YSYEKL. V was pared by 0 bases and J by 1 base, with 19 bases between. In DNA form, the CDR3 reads TGCGCCAGCAGCCAAGATTTCAAAGGCTTGGGAGAGTCCTACGAGCAGTACTTC. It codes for CASSQDFKGLGESYEQYF.

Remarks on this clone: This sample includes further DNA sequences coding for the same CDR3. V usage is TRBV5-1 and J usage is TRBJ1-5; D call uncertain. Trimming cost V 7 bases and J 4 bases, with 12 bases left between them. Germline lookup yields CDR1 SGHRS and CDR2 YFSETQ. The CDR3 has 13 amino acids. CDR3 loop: CASSLGPNQPQHF. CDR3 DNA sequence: TGCGCCAGCTCACTCGGGCCAAATCAGCCCCAGCATTTT.

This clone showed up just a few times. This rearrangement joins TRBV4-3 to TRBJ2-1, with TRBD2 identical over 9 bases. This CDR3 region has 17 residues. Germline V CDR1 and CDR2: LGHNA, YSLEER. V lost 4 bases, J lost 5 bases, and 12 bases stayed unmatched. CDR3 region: CASSPRREGTWNNEQFF. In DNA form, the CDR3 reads TGCGCCAGCAGCCCCAGGCGGGAGGGAACATGGAACAATGAGCAGTTCTTC.

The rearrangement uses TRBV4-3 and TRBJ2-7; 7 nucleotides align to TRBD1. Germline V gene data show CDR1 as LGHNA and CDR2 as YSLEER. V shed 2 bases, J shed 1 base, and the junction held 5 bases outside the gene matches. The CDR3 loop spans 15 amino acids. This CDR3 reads CASSQRTGESYEQYF. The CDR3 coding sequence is TGCGCCAGCAGCCAACGCACAGGGGAATCCTACGAGCAGTACTTC.

The CDR3 region is CAPSRGPPYEQYF. The CDR3 nucleotides are TGCGCCCCTTCCCGGGGGCCCCCCTACGAGCAGTACTTC. The genes are TRBV23-1 and TRBJ2-7, with D perhaps given as TRBD1 or TRBD2 (6 bases each). TRBV23-1 is assigned to the ORF class and has an uncertain function. This CDR3 has 13 amino acids. Deletions cut 11 bases from V and 2 bases from J, with 16 bases between.

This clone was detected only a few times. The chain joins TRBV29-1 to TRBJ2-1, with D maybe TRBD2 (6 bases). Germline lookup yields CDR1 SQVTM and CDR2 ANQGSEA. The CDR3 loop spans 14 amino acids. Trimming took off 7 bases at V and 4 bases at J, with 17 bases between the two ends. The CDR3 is CSGASGVGYNEQFF. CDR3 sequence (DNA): TGCAGCGGCGCATCGGGAGTGGGTTACAATGAGCAGTTCTTC.

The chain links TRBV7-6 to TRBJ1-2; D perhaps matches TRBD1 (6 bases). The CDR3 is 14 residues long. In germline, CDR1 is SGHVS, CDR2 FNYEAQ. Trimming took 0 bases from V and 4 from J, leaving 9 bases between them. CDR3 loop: CASSLAQTGYGYTF. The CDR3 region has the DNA TGTGCCAGCAGCTTAGCGCAGACAGGCTATGGCTACACCTTC.